This paragraph covers one TCR beta chain sequence. TCRdb's copy holds only in-frame clones and misses some; the assay was immunoSEQ multiplex PCR. The sample holds 750,000 to 1,000,000 clones, more than 85% seen once. V gave up 3 bases and J gave up 4 bases, with 6 bases separating them. Germline V gene data show CDR1 as LNHDA and CDR2 as SQIVND (reference sequence). CDR3 length equals 13 residues. These data belong to a study of shared clonotypes between healthy human individuals. Naive CD8 cells were CD45RO-negative, positively selected for CCR7, excluding terminally differentiated effector memory CD45RA+ cells.

The sample taken for sequencing was naive CD8+ T cells sorted from blood. This receptor was taken from a man aged 25 to 40 in good health. The chain has TRBV19 and TRBJ1-4; the D is unclear. The CDR3 region has the DNA TGTGCCAGTAGTATCGGCAGTAATGAAAAACTGTTTTTT. Encoded protein: CASSIGSNEKLFF. The full variable domain, its missing parts supplied by reference TRBV19 and TRBJ1-4, is DGGITQSPKYLFRKEGQNVTLSCEQNLNHDAMYWYRQDPGQGLRLIYYSQIVNDFQKGDIAEGYSVSREKKESFPLTVTSAQKNPTAFYLCASSIGSNEKLFFGSGTQLSVL.